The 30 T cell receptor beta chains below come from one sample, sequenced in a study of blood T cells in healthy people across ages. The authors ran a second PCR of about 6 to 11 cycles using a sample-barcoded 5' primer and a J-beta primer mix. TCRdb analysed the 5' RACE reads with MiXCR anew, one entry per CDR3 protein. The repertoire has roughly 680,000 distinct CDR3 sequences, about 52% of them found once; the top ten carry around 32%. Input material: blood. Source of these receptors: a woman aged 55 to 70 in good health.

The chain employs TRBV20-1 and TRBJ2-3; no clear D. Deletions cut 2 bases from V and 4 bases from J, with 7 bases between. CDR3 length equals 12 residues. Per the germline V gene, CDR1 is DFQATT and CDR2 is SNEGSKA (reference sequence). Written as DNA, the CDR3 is TGCAGTGCTAGAAGTAGCCCAGATACGCAGTATTTT. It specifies CSARSSPDTQYF.

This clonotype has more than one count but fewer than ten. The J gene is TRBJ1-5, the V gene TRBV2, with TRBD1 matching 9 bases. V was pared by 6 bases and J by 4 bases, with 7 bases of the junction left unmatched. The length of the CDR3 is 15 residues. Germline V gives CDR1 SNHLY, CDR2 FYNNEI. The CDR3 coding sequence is TGTGCCAGCAGCCGTAGTGGACAGGGGAATCAGCCCCAGCATTTT. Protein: CASSRSGQGNQPQHF.

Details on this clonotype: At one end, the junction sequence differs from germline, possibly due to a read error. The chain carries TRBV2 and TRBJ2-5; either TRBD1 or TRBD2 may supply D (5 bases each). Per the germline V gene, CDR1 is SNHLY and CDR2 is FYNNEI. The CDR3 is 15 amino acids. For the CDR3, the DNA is TGTGCCAGCAGCACTCTCAGAGGGGTCCAAGAGACCCGGTACTTC. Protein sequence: CASSTLRGVQETRYF. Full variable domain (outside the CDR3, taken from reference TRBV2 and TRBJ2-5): EPEVTQTPSHQVTQMGQEVILRCVPISNHLYFYWYRQILGQKVEFLVSFYNNEISEKSEIFDDQFSVERPDGSNFTLKIRSTKLEDSAMYFCASSTLRGVQETRYFGPGTRLLVL.

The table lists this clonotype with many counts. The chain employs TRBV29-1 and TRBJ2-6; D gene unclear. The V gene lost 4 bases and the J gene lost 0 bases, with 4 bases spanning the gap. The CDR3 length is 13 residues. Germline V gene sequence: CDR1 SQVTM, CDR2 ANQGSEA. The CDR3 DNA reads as TGCAGCGTTGGACTCTCTGGGGCCAACGTCCTGACTTTC. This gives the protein CSVGLSGANVLTF.

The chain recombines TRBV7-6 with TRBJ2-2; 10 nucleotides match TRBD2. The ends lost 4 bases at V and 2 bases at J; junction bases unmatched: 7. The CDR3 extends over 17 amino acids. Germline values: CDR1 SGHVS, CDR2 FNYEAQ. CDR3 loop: CASSSLLAGPNTGELFF. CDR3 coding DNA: TGTGCCAGCAGCTCGCTACTAGCGGGACCTAACACCGGGGAGCTGTTTTTT. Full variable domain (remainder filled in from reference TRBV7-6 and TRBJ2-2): GAGVSQSPRYKVTKRGQDVALRCDPISGHVSLYWYRQALGQGPEFLTYFNYEAQQDKSGLPNDRFSAERPEGSISTLTIQRTEQRDSAMYRCASSSLLAGPNTGELFFGEGSRLTVL.

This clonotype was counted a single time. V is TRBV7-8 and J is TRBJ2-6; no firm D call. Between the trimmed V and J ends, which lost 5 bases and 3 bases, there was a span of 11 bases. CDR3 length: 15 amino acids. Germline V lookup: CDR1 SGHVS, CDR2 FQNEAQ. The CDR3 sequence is CASSPLADGANVLTF. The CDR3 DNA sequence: TGTGCCAGCAGCCCTCTCGCGGATGGGGCCAACGTCCTGACTTTC.

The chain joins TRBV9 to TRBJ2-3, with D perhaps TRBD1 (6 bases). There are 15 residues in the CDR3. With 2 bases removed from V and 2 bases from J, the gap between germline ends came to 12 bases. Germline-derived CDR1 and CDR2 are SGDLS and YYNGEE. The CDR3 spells CASSVLQGYTDTQYF. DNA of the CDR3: TGTGCCAGCAGCGTGTTACAGGGCTACACAGATACGCAGTATTTT.

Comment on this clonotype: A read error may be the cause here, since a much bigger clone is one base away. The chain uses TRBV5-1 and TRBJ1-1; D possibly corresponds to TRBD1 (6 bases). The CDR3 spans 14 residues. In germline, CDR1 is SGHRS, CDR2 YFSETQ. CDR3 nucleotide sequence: TGCGCCTGCAGCTTGGAGGGACAGAACACTGAAGCTTTCTTT. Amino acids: CACSLEGQNTEAFF.

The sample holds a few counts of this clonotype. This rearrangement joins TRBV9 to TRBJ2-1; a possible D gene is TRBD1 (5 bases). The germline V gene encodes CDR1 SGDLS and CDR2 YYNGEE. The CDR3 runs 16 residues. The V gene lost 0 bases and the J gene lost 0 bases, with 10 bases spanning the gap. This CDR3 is CASSVVGQSSYNEQFF. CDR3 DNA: TGTGCCAGCAGCGTAGTGGGGCAGAGCTCCTACAATGAGCAGTTCTTC.

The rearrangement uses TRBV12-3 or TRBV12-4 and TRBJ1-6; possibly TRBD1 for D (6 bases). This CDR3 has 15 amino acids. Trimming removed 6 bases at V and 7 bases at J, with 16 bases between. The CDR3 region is CASSLTQGTNSPLHF. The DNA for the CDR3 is TGTGCCAGCAGCCTTACACAGGGAACCAATTCACCCCTCCACTTT.

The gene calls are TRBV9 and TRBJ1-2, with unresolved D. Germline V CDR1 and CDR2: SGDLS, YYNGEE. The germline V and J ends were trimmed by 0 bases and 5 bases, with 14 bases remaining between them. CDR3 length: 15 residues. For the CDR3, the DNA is TGTGCCAGCAGCGTAGTGGAGGACGGAGGATATGGCTACACCTTC. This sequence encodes CASSVVEDGGYGYTF.

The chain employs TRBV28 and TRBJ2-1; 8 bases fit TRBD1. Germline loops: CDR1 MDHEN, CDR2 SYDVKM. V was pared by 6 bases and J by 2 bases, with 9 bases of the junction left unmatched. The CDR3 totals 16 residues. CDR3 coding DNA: TGTGCCAGCAGCTCTCTCGGACAGGGACCCTACAATGAGCAGTTCTTC. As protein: CASSSLGQGPYNEQFF.

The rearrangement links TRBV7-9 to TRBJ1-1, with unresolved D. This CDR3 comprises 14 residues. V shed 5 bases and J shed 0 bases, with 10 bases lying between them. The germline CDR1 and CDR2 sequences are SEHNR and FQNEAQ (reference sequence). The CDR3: CASSPRLVNTEAFF. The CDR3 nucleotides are TGTGCCAGCAGCCCGCGGCTGGTGAACACTGAAGCTTTCTTT.

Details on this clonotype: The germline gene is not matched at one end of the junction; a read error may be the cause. The CDR3 sequence: CASSSTGDNEQFF. DNA for the CDR3: TGTGCTAGCAGCTCGACAGGGGACAATGAGCAGTTCTTC. The J gene is TRBJ2-1, the V gene TRBV7-7, with TRBD1 matching over 8 bases. The CDR3 totals 13 residues. From germline, CDR1 is SSHAT and CDR2 FNYEAQ (reference sequence). Filled out from reference TRBV7-7 and TRBJ2-1, the complete variable domain reads GAGVSQSPRYKVTKRGQDVTLRCDPISSHATLYWYQQALGQGPEFLTYFNYEAQPDKSGLPSDRFSAERPEGSISTLTIQRTEQRDSAMYRCASSSTGDNEQFFGPGTRLTVL.

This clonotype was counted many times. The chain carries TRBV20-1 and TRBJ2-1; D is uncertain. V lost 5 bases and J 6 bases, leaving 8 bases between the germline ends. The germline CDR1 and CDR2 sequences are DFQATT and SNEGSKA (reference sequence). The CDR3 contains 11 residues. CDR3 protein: CSAPRPNEQFF. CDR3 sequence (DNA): TGCAGTGCTCCACGGCCCAATGAGCAGTTCTTC.

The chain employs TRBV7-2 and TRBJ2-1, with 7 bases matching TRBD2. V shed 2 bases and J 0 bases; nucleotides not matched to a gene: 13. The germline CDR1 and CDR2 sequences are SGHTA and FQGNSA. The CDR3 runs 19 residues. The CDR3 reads CASSLSLAAFLFSYNEQFF. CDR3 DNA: TGTGCCAGCAGCTTAAGCCTAGCGGCCTTCCTCTTCTCCTACAATGAGCAGTTCTTC.

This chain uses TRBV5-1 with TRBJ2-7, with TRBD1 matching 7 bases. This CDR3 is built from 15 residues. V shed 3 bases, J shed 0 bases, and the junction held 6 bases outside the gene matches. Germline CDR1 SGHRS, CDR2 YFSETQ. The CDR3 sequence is CASSSRQGSSYEQYF. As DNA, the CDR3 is TGCGCCAGCAGCTCGCGACAGGGTAGCTCCTACGAGCAGTACTTC.

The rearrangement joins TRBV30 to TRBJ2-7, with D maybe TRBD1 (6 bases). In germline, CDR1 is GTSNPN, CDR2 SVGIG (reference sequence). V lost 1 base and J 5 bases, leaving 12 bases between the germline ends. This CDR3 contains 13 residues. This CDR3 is CAWSEDSRDEQYF. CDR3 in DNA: TGTGCCTGGAGTGAGGACAGTCGGGACGAGCAGTACTTC.

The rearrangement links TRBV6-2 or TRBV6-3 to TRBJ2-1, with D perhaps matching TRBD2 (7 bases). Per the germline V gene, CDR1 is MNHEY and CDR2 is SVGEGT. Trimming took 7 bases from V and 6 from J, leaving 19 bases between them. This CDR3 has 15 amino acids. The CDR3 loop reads CASNQSGIRGNEQFF. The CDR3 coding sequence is TGTGCCAGCAATCAGAGCGGGATCAGGGGCAATGAGCAGTTCTTC.

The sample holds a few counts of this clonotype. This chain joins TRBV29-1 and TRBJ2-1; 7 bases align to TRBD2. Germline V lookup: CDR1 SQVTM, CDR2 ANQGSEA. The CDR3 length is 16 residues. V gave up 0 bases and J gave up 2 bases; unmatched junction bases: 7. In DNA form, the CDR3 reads TGCAGCGTTGAAGATTTCGAGGGAGGGCCCTACAATGAGCAGTTCTTC. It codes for CSVEDFEGGPYNEQFF.

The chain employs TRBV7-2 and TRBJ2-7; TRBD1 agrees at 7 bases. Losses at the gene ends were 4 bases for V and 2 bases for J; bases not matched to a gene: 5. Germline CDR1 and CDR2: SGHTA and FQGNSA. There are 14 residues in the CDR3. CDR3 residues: CASSSQTGTYEQYF. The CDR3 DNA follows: TGTGCCAGCAGCTCCCAGACAGGGACCTACGAGCAGTACTTC.

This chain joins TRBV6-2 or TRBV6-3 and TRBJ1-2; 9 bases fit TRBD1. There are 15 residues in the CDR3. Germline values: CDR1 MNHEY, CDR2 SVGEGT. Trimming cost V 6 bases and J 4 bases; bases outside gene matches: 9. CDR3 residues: CASRPRDRESYGYTF. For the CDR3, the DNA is TGTGCCAGCAGACCCCGGGACAGGGAGTCCTATGGCTACACCTTC.

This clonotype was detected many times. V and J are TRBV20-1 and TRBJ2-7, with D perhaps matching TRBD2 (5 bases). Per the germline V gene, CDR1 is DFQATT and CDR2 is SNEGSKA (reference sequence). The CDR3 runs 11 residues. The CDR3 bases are TGCAGCGCCTCCGGGGCCTACGAGCAGTACTTC. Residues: CSASGAYEQYF.

The CDR3 bases are TGTGCCAGAAGCAGGAAACAGGGCTATGGCTACACCTTC. It codes for CARSRKQGYGYTF. The chain joins TRBV5-4 to TRBJ1-2; a weak D match, TRBD1 (6 bases). From germline, CDR1 is SGHNT and CDR2 YYREEE (reference sequence). With 8 bases removed from V and 4 bases from J, the gap between germline ends came to 15 bases. This CDR3 spans 13 amino acids. Combining the CDR3 with reference TRBV5-4 and TRBJ1-2 gives the whole variable domain ETGVTQSPTHLIKTRGQQVTLRCSSQSGHNTVSWYQQALGQGPQFIFQYYREEENGRGNFPPRFSGLQFPNYSSELNVNALELDDSALYLCARSRKQGYGYTFGSGTRLTVV.

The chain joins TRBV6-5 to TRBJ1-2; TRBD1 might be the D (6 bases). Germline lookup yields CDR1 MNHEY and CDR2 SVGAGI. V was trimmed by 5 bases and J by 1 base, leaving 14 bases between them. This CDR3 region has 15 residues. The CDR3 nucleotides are TGTGCCAGCAGTCCAAGGACAGATCATAACTATGGCTACACCTTC. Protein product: CASSPRTDHNYGYTF.

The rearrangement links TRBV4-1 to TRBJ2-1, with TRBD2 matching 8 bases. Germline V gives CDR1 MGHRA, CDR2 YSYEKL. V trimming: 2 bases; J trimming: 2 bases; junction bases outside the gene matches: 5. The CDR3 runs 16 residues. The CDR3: CASSQPGLVAYNEQFF. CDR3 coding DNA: TGCGCCAGCAGCCAACCGGGACTAGTTGCCTACAATGAGCAGTTCTTC.

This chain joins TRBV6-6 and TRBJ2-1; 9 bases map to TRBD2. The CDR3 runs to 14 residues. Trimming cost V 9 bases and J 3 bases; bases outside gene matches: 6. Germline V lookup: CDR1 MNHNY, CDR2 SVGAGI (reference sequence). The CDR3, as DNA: TGTGCCAGTAAGGGACTAGCCCTCTACAATGAGCAGTTCTTC. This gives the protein CASKGLALYNEQFF.

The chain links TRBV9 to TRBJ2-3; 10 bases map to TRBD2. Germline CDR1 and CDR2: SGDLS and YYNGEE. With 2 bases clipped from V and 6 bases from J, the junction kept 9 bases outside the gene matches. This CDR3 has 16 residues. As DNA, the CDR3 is TGTGCCAGCAGCGTCGGTAGCGGGAGGACGGGCGATACGCAGTATTTT. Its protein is CASSVGSGRTGDTQYF.

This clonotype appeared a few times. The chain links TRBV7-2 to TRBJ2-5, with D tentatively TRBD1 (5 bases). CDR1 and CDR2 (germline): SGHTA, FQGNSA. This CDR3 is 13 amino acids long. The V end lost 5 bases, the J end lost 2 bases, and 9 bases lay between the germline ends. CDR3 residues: CASSQRTQETQYF. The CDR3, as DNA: TGTGCCAGCAGCCAGAGGACACAAGAGACCCAGTACTTC. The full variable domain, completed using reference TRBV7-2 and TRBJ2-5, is GAGVSQSPSNKVTEKGKDVELRCDPISGHTALYWYRQSLGQGLEFLIYFQGNSAPDKSGLPSDRFSAERTGGSVSTLTIQRTQQEDSAVYLCASSQRTQETQYFGPGTRLLVL.

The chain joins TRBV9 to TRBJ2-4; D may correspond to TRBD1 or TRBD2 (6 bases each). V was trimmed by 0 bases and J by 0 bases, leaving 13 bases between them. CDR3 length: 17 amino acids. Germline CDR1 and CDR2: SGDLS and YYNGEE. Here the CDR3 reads CASSVEVGGAAKNIQYF. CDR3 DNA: TGTGCCAGCAGCGTAGAAGTCGGGGGCGCAGCCAAAAACATTCAGTACTTC.